The rows below give T cell receptor beta chains drawn from one sample of a study of cytomegalovirus exposure and HLA in healthy donors. Data came from immunoSEQ multiplex PCR; TCRdb stores just in-frame clones and leaves some out. Of approximately 170,000 clones in the sample, 70% to 90% were seen once. Sample: PBMCs. All receptors come from a male donor in good health and CMV-seronegative. Each CDR3 is given with its conserved first and last residue. A row's size may be missing; if present it is once, few, many or a size class.

clone_size	j_call	v_call	cdr3_aa
NA	TRBJ2-1	TRBV2	CASDGTASYNEQFF
once	TRBJ1-1	TRBV28	CASSFSGSAFF
few	TRBJ1-2	TRBV7-3	CASSLGGDGGYTF
NA	TRBJ2-7	TRBV27	CASSYLGREQYF
NA	TRBJ1-1	TRBV6-5	CASSYTAAGGLTEAFF
NA	TRBJ2-7	TRBV5-1	CASSLGHIGEQYF
NA	TRBJ2-7	TRBV28	CATLEVGYEQYF
NA	TRBJ2-7	TRBV5-4	CASSFGRGEQYF
NA	TRBJ2-6	TRBV5-1	CASSLGQGATGANVLTF
NA	TRBJ2-5	TRBV7-2	CASSWALQETQYF
NA	TRBJ1-5	TRBV10-3	CAISESAGAANQPQHF
NA	TRBJ1-2	TRBV28	CASSLSGRYGYTF
few	TRBJ2-7	TRBV11-2	CASSLGTFYEQYF
NA	TRBJ2-7	TRBV7-8	CASTTRLSYEQYF
NA	TRBJ1-5	TRBV5-6	CASSLRYSGRGEPQHF
NA	TRBJ2-7	TRBV6-4	CASSRPGLAGVSSYEQYF
NA	TRBJ2-5	TRBV7-9	CASITEATQYF
NA	TRBJ2-1	TRBV15	CATSRRTGAYYEQFF
NA	TRBJ1-2	TRBV7-9	CSSRSSGTHYGYTF
NA	TRBJ2-7	TRBV13	CASSLDRIGEQYF
NA	TRBJ1-4	TRBV30	CAWSVIDEKLFF
once	TRBJ2-7	TRBV27	CASSSGSPDYEQYF
NA	TRBJ2-2	TRBV5-1	CASSLEGLAGNTGELFF
NA	TRBJ2-7	TRBV6-5	CASGRDTHYEQYF
few	TRBJ1-1	TRBV5-1	CASRETGVGAEAFF
NA	TRBJ2-2	TRBV7-2	CASSARPSAGELFF
NA	TRBJ2-1	TRBV27	CASSFEYWTSGIGEQFF
NA	TRBJ2-1	TRBV5-1	CASSLEGARNEQFF
few	TRBJ1-5	TRBV30	CAWSPDRGRWTPQHF
NA	TRBJ2-3	TRBV5-1	CASSELQGGTDTQYF
NA	TRBJ2-3	TRBV9	CASSVGSGPSTDTQYF
NA	TRBJ2-1	TRBV27	CASSLSVGENEQFF
NA	TRBJ2-7	TRBV6-5	CASSRGTGFEQYF
NA	TRBJ2-5	TRBV9	CASSGHGGPETQYF
few	TRBJ1-1	TRBV6-5	CASSRDTEAFF
NA	TRBJ2-7	TRBV6-1	CASSAYRGHYEQYF
NA	TRBJ2-7	TRBV5-3	CARSLPRLAGPTYEQYF
NA	TRBJ1-6	TRBV19	CASSLDQGSSYNSPLHF
NA	TRBJ2-5	TRBV29-1	CSAGARGETQYF
few	TRBJ2-1	TRBV6-6	CASSYRGQGYEQFF